Shown below are 26 T cell receptor beta chains from a single sample sequenced in a study of metastatic and nonmetastatic thyroid tumors (dated by TCRdb to 2018 to 2020). The library was prepared using PCR. Instrument used: Illumina HiSeq 4000. TCRdb's own reprocessing of the public reads used fastp at Q25 and MiXCR and kept productive beta chains. For this sample there are approximately 79,000 clones; approximately 9% appear just once. Around 9.2% of the sample goes to the ten largest clones. No patient had received any treatment before thyroid surgery. Sequencing used blood. These receptors all come from a female donor with papillary thyroid cancer or a benign thyroid nodule (not recorded which). Some clones in this sample may be carry-over from other donors' samples.

The table lists this clone with many counts. The chain carries TRBV2 and TRBJ1-6; tentative D call: TRBD1 (6 bases). The V gene's germline CDR1 is SNHLY and CDR2 FYNNEI. V lost 6 bases, J lost 1 base, and 10 bases lay in between. The CDR3 has 15 amino acids. CDR3 protein: CASSAGVSYNSPLHF. The CDR3 DNA sequence: TGTGCCAGCAGCGCAGGGGTATCCTATAATTCACCCCTCCACTTT.

In this sample, this clone turned up many times. The chain couples TRBV19 to TRBJ1-6; the D gene is possibly TRBD1 (6 bases). Germline CDR1 is LNHDA and CDR2 is SQIVND (reference sequence). The V and J ends lost 11 bases and 0 bases respectively, with 17 bases between them. The CDR3 length is 16 residues. The CDR3, as DNA: TGTGCCTCTGGGGGCAGGGCCAACTCCTATAATTCACCCCTCCACTTT. Protein product: CASGGRANSYNSPLHF.

This clone showed up just a few times. The chain is built from TRBV5-5 and TRBJ2-7; D is possibly TRBD1 or TRBD2 (5 bases each). This CDR3 is 15 amino acids long. Trimming took off 0 bases at V and 0 bases at J, with 10 bases between the two ends. CDR1 is SGHKS and CDR2 is YYEKEE in the germline V gene (reference sequence). CDR3 nucleotide sequence: TGTGCCAGCAGCTTGGTGGGACGGAGCTCCTACGAGCAGTACTTC. The encoded protein is CASSLVGRSSYEQYF.

A remark on this clone: A read error is possible here, since a much larger clone lies one base away. Other DNA variants within this sample encode the same CDR3. CDR3 residues: CASSPRVQGETQYF. The CDR3 nucleotides are TGCGCCAGCAGCCCGCGGGTCCAGGGAGAGACCCAGTACTTC. The chain uses TRBV5-1 and TRBJ2-5; D may match TRBD1 or TRBD2 (5 bases each). This CDR3 is built from 14 residues. V lost 4 bases and J 4 bases, leaving 14 bases between the germline ends. Germline loops: CDR1 SGHRS, CDR2 YFSETQ. The whole variable domain, remainder taken from reference TRBV5-1 and TRBJ2-5, is KAGVTQTPRYLIKTRGQQVTLSCSPISGHRSVSWYQQTPGQGLQFLFEYFSETQRNKGNFPGRFSGRQFSNSRSEMNVSTLELGDSALYLCASSPRVQGETQYFGPGTRLLVL.

This clone was recorded many times. V usage is TRBV11-2 and J usage is TRBJ1-1; 7 positions agree with TRBD1. V shed 5 bases, J shed 4 bases, and the junction held 4 bases outside the gene matches. Germline-derived CDR1 and CDR2 are SGHAT and FQNNGV. The CDR3 spans 13 residues. Here the CDR3 reads CASSADRATEAFF. The DNA of the CDR3 is TGTGCCAGCAGCGCCGACAGGGCCACTGAAGCTTTCTTT.

This clone was observed at least ten times. CDR3 amino acids: CASRIEGYSNQPQHF. In nucleotides, the CDR3 is TGTGCCAGCAGAATCGAGGGGTATAGCAATCAGCCCCAGCATTTT. The chain recombines TRBV2 with TRBJ1-5; D is possibly TRBD1 (5 bases). Germline-derived CDR1 and CDR2 are SNHLY and FYNNEI. The length of the CDR3 is 15 residues. The V and J ends lost 6 bases and 0 bases respectively, with 12 bases between them.

This rearrangement joins TRBV19 to TRBJ2-2; perhaps TRBD2 as D (6 bases). The CDR3 runs to 14 residues. The V and J ends lost 7 bases and 5 bases respectively, with 14 bases between them. CDR1 is LNHDA, CDR2 SQIVND, per germline (reference sequence). The CDR3 bases are TGTGCCAGTACCCCCTGGGGGGAGACCGGGGAGCTGTTTTTT. Amino acid sequence: CASTPWGETGELFF.

Of note for this clone: A read error may explain this, as a much larger clone is one base away. V gene TRBV18 combines with J gene TRBJ2-2, with D possibly being TRBD1 (6 bases). The CDR3 contains 15 residues. Germline assignment: CDR1 KGHSH and CDR2 LQKENI. CDR3 nucleotide sequence: TGTGCCAGCTCACAACAGGGCGTGAACACCGGGGAGCCGTTTTTT. Protein product: CASSQQGVNTGEPFF.

Many counts were recorded for this clone. CDR3 coding DNA: TGTGCCAGCAGTCCCGGGGGAGGCGAGCAGTACTTC. Encoded protein: CASSPGGGEQYF. The chain joins TRBV27 to TRBJ2-7; a weak D match, TRBD2 (6 bases). Per germline, CDR1 MNHEY and CDR2 SMNVEV (reference sequence). V shed 5 bases and J shed 6 bases, with 11 bases lying between them. The length of the CDR3 is 12 residues.

The J gene is TRBJ2-2, the V gene TRBV7-2; D gene ambiguous. The CDR3 totals 14 residues. Trimming left V 5 bases short and J 9 bases short, with 16 bases between. Germline CDR1 reads SGHTA; CDR2 reads FQGNSA. CDR3 in DNA: TGTGCCAGCAGCCCCCCGCCTAGTCGGCGGGAGCTGTTTTTT. This gives the protein CASSPPPSRRELFF.

Notes on this clone: The junction does not match germline at one end; this may be a read error. The chain has TRBV7-3 and TRBJ1-1; D is unclear. This CDR3 is 14 amino acids long. Germline values: CDR1 SGHTA, CDR2 FQGTGA. The CDR3 DNA follows: TGTGCCAGCATCTTACTTGGGAGAAGGACTGAAGCTTTCTTT. Residues: CASILLGRRTEAFF.

This clone has at least ten counts. The CDR3 nucleotides read TGTGCCAGCAGCCCCCAGACTAGCGGGGGCCTGGGGAAAGAGACCCAGTACTTC. It is translated as CASSPQTSGGLGKETQYF. This rearrangement joins TRBV7-3 to TRBJ2-5; 12 bases fit TRBD2. V shed 5 bases, J shed 3 bases, and the junction held 13 bases outside the gene matches. Germline-derived CDR1 and CDR2 are SGHTA and FQGTGA. This CDR3 comprises 18 residues.

This clone showed up many times. At one end the junction does not follow the germline gene, possibly because of a read error. In the same sample, other DNA sequences code for this CDR3. The V and J genes are TRBV19 and TRBJ1-2, with unresolved D. The V gene's germline CDR1 is LNHDA and CDR2 SQIVND (reference sequence). CDR3 length: 14 residues. The CDR3 here is CASKEVRANYGYTF. In nucleotides, the CDR3 is TGCGCCAGTAAGGAAGTCAGAGCTAACTATGGCTACACCTTC.

This clone turned up a few times. The chain is built from TRBV15 and TRBJ1-3; tentatively, D is TRBD1 (5 bases). The CDR3 is made up of 17 amino acids. V lost 2 bases, J lost 4 bases, and 18 bases lay in between. Per germline, CDR1 LNHNV and CDR2 YYDKDF (reference sequence). The CDR3 loop is CATSRNLRGGTGNTIYF. In DNA form, the CDR3 reads TGTGCCACCAGCAGAAACCTACGTGGGGGTACGGGAAACACCATATATTTT.

The table lists this clone with a few counts. The rearrangement links TRBV29-1 to TRBJ2-5; the match to TRBD2 covers 11 bases. The V gene's germline CDR1 is SQVTM and CDR2 ANQGSEA. This CDR3 has 13 residues. V was clipped by 4 bases and J by 2 bases; unmatched bases: 0. CDR3 protein: CSVGLAGQETQYF. The CDR3 DNA reads TGCAGCGTTGGACTAGCGGGGCAAGAGACCCAGTACTTC.

This clone has a count of ten or more. The chain combines TRBV28 with TRBJ1-4; D not certain. The germline CDR1 and CDR2 sequences are MDHEN and SYDVKM. The V end lost 7 bases, the J end lost 8 bases, and 14 bases lay between the germline ends. This CDR3 is built from 13 residues. Here the CDR3 reads CASKRPEREKLFF. In DNA, the CDR3 is TGTGCCAGCAAGAGGCCGGAGCGGGAAAAACTGTTTTTT.

This clone was found many times. This chain uses TRBV12-3 or TRBV12-4 with TRBJ1-6; D ambiguous. The CDR3 length is 14 residues. V was shortened by 6 bases and J by 9 bases, with 15 bases between the two germline ends. CDR3 nucleotide sequence: TGTGCCAGCAGCCTCGGAGCTCGTGCTTCACCCCTCCACTTT. Amino acids: CASSLGARASPLHF.

This clone showed up just a few times. This chain links TRBV7-9 with TRBJ2-5; D not resolved. The CDR3 has 16 residues. The V gene's germline CDR1 is SEHNR and CDR2 FQNEAQ (reference sequence). The V and J ends lost 1 base and 3 bases respectively, with 15 bases between them. DNA of the CDR3: TGTGCCAGCAGCTTAGATCTGTGGAGATCAAAAGAGACCCAGTACTTC. Its translation is CASSLDLWRSKETQYF. Full variable domain (remainder filled in from reference TRBV7-9 and TRBJ2-5): DTGVSQNPRHKITKRGQNVTFRCDPISEHNRLYWYRQTLGQGPEFLTYFQNEAQLEKSRLLSDRFSAERPKGSFSTLEIQRTEQGDSAMYLCASSLDLWRSKETQYFGPGTRLLVL.

The J gene is TRBJ2-3, the V gene TRBV5-1, with D perhaps TRBD2 (6 bases). The CDR3 runs 15 residues. V was shortened by 3 bases and J by 0 bases, with 11 bases between the two germline ends. CDR1 is SGHRS and CDR2 is YFSETQ in the germline V gene. CDR3 in amino acids: CASSYQGLSTDTQYF. The CDR3 DNA follows: TGCGCCAGCAGCTATCAGGGACTTAGCACAGATACGCAGTATTTT.

V and J are TRBV11-2 and TRBJ2-2; D is ambiguous. CDR1 and CDR2 from the germline V gene are SGHAT and FQNNGV. V lost 4 bases and J lost 4, with 19 bases in between. The CDR3 runs to 17 residues. Here the CDR3 DNA reads TGTGCCAGCAGCTACCACTTCTTTGTGGGGTCCACCGGGGAGCTGTTTTTT. Protein sequence: CASSYHFFVGSTGELFF.

At least ten counts were recorded for this clone. The J gene is TRBJ2-3, the V gene TRBV4-2; 9 bases line up with TRBD2. Trimming took 0 bases from V and 2 from J; bases not matched to a gene: 3. The CDR3 extends over 16 amino acids. Germline CDR1 LGHNA, CDR2 YNFKEQ. CDR3 region: CASSQEAGGPTDTQYF. DNA for the CDR3: TGTGCCAGCAGCCAAGAAGCGGGGGGTCCCACAGATACGCAGTATTTT.

In its sample, this clone was seen many times. V usage is TRBV28 and J usage is TRBJ2-1; the match to TRBD1 covers 7 bases. V gave up 4 bases and J gave up 8 bases; unmatched junction bases: 11. Looked up from germline, CDR1 is MDHEN and CDR2 is SYDVKM. CDR3 length equals 15 residues. The CDR3 region is CASSSLEGAKDEQFF. The CDR3 coding sequence is TGTGCCAGCAGTTCACTAGAGGGGGCTAAAGATGAGCAGTTCTTC.

In its sample, this clone was seen many times. CDR3 DNA sequence: TGTGCCAGTAGTATAGCGACAGGGGGGAACACTGAAGCTTTCTTT. The encoded protein is CASSIATGGNTEAFF. The rearrangement links TRBV19 to TRBJ1-1; 9 bases map to TRBD1. The CDR3 spans 15 residues. V was pared by 1 base and J by 1 base, with 1 base of the junction left unmatched. Germline CDR1 reads LNHDA; CDR2 reads SQIVND (reference sequence).

This clone was seen a handful of times. This chain connects TRBV7-2 to TRBJ2-5; no firm D call. Germline CDR1 reads SGHTA; CDR2 reads FQGNSA. CDR3 size: 16 residues. The V gene lost 2 bases and the J gene lost 2 bases, with 15 bases spanning the gap. The CDR3, as DNA: TGTGCCAGCAGCTTACCGGTCTCTTTAGTTCAAGAGACCCAGTACTTC. Translation gives CASSLPVSLVQETQYF. Combining the CDR3 with reference TRBV7-2 and TRBJ2-5 gives the whole variable domain GAGVSQSPSNKVTEKGKDVELRCDPISGHTALYWYRQSLGQGLEFLIYFQGNSAPDKSGLPSDRFSAERTGGSVSTLTIQRTQQEDSAVYLCASSLPVSLVQETQYFGPGTRLLVL.

This sequence joins TRBV20-1 and TRBJ1-1; D possibly corresponds to TRBD1 (6 bases). V lost 6 bases to trimming and J lost 1 base, with 18 bases between them. CDR1 is DFQATT, CDR2 SNEGSKA, per germline (reference sequence). This CDR3 region has 15 residues. CDR3 nucleotides: TGCAGTGCGCCAACGGGGGGCAGGGGGAACACTGAAGCTTTCTTT. This gives the protein CSAPTGGRGNTEAFF.

In this sample, this clone turned up many times. The V call is TRBV18, the J call TRBJ1-1; D call uncertain. This CDR3 region has 11 residues. The V gene lost 6 bases and the J gene lost 8 bases, with 10 bases spanning the gap. Germline values: CDR1 KGHSH, CDR2 LQKENI. The CDR3 nucleotides are TGTGCCAGCTCCCGAGGAGGGGAAGCTTTCTTT. Translating it yields CASSRGGEAFF.